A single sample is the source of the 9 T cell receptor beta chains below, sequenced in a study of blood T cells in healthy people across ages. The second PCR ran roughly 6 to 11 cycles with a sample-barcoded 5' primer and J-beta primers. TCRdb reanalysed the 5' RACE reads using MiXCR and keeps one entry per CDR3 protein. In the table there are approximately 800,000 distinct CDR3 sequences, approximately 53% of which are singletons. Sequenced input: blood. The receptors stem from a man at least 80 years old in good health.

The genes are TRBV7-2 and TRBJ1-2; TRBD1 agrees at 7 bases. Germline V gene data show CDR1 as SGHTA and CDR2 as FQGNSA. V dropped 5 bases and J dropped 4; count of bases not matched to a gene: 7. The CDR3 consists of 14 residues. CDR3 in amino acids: CASSRDRVGYGYTF. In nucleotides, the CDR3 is TGTGCCAGCAGCCGTGACAGGGTGGGCTATGGCTACACCTTC.

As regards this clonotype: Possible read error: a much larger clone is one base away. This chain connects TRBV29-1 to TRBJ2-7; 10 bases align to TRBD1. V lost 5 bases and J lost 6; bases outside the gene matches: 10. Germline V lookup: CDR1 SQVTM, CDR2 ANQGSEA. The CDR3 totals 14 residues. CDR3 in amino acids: CSVTAPGTGVEQYF. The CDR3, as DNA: TGCAGCGTTACCGCCCCCGGGACAGGGGTCGAGCAGTACTTC.

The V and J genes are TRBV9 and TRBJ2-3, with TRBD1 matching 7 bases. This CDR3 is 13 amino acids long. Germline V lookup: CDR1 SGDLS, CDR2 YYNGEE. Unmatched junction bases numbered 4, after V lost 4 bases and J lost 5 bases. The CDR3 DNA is TGTGCCAGCAGCCCCGACAGGGTAGATACGCAGTATTTT. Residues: CASSPDRVDTQYF.

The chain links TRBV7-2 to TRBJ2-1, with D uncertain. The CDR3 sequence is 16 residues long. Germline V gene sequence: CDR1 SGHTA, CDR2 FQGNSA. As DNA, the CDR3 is TGTGCTTCTTCAAGGCCCACCGGCCCCGGACGTGGTGAGCAGTTCTTC. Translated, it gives CASSRPTGPGRGEQFF. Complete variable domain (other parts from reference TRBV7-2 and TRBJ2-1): GAGVSQSPSNKVTEKGKDVELRCDPISGHTALYWYRQSLGQGLEFLIYFQGNSAPDKSGLPSDRFSAERTGGSVSTLTIQRTQQEDSAVYLCASSRPTGPGRGEQFFGPGTRLTVL.

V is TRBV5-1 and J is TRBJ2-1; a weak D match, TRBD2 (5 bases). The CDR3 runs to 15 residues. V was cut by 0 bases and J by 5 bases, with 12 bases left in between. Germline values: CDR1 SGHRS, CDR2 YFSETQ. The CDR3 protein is CASSLGRLANNEQFF. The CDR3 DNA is TGCGCCAGCAGCTTGGGCCGCCTAGCCAACAATGAGCAGTTCTTC.

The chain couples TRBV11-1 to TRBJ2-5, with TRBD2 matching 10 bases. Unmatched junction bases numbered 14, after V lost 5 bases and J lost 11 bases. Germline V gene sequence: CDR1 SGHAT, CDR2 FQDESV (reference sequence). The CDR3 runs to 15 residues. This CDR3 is CASSPRASGSSGQYF. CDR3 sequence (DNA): TGTGCCAGCAGCCCAAGAGCTAGCGGGAGTTCCGGGCAGTACTTC.

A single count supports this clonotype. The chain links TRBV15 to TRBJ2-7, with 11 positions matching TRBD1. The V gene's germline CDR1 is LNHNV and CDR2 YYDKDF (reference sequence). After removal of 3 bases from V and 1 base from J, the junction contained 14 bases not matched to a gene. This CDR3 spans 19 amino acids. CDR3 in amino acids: CATSSSETQGQGVSYEQYF. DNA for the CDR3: TGTGCCACCAGCAGTTCTGAAACCCAGGGACAGGGGGTTTCCTACGAGCAGTACTTC.

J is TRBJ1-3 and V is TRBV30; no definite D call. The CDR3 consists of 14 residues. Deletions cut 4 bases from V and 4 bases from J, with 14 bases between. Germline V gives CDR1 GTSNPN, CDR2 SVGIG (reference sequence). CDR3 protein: CAWTAGRAGNTIYF. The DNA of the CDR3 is TGTGCCTGGACGGCCGGGAGGGCAGGAAACACCATATATTTT.

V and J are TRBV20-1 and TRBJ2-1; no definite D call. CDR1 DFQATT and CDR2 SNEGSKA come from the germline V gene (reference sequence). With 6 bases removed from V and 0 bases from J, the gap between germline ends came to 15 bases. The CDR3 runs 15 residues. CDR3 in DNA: TGCAGTGCCTCTGGGGTTCTGCTCTCCTACAATGAGCAGTTCTTC. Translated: CSASGVLLSYNEQFF.